Listed here are 14 T cell receptor beta chains from one sample, sequenced in a study of T-cell memory formation after mild COVID-19. TCRdb fed the 5' RACE reads into MiXCR, producing one record per CDR3 protein. This table has about 350,000 distinct CDR3 sequences, 25% to 30% appearing once. Sequencing used PBMCs or a T cell subset sorted from them (not recorded which). The receptors stem from an adult woman who had mild COVID-19 (a few samples of this study predate the infection). Cell type and time point are not known.

This clonotype was picked up many times. V and J are TRBV4-1 and TRBJ2-3, with unresolved D. CDR1 is MGHRA and CDR2 is YSYEKL in the germline V gene. Trimming removed 6 bases at V and 3 bases at J, with 10 bases between. This CDR3 contains 13 residues. The CDR3 spells CASSPRPTDTQYF. Here the CDR3 DNA reads TGCGCCAGCAGTCCGAGGCCGACAGATACGCAGTATTTT.

This clonotype was counted a few times. V gene TRBV12-3 or TRBV12-4 combines with J gene TRBJ1-1; TRBD1 agrees at 7 bases. V shed 6 bases and J 4 bases; nucleotides not matched to a gene: 8. The CDR3 sequence is 14 residues long. CDR3: CASRYTGDVTEAFF. CDR3 DNA sequence: TGTGCCAGCAGATATACAGGGGACGTCACTGAAGCTTTCTTT.

CDR3 nucleotide sequence: TGCGCCAGCAGCTTGGCGGTAGCGGAGTCCACAGATACGCAGTATTTT. It translates to CASSLAVAESTDTQYF. The chain recombines TRBV5-1 with TRBJ2-3; D perhaps matches TRBD2 (6 bases). Germline V gene sequence: CDR1 SGHRS, CDR2 YFSETQ. V gave up 0 bases and J gave up 2 bases, with 13 bases separating them. CDR3 size: 16 residues.

V gene TRBV15 combines with J gene TRBJ1-2, with D hard to call. Germline CDR1 reads LNHNV; CDR2 reads YYDKDF (reference sequence). Trimming stripped 0 bases from V and 0 bases from J, with 11 bases between. The CDR3 length is 16 residues. Here the CDR3 reads CATSRDHSVANYGYTF. Here the CDR3 DNA reads TGTGCCACCAGCAGAGATCATAGTGTAGCTAACTATGGCTACACCTTC.

This chain joins TRBV4-3 and TRBJ1-4, with 7 positions matching TRBD1. The germline gives CDR1 LGHNA, CDR2 YSLEER. V shed 4 bases, J shed 5 bases, and the junction held 7 bases outside the gene matches. The CDR3 contains 15 residues. The CDR3 reads CASSRSEGANEKLFF. Here the CDR3 DNA reads TGCGCCAGCAGCCGCTCCGAGGGGGCGAATGAAAAACTGTTTTTT.

The chain recombines TRBV4-1 with TRBJ2-2; a weak D match, TRBD1 (7 bases). The CDR3 covers 17 residues. Germline assignment: CDR1 MGHRA and CDR2 YSYEKL. V was cut by 5 bases and J by 1 base, with 17 bases left in between. CDR3 nucleotide sequence: TGCGCCAGCAGCTATGGAGGCGGGACAGTGAACACCGGGGAGCTGTTTTTT. Translating it yields CASSYGGGTVNTGELFF.

This clonotype was seen many times. V and J are TRBV20-1 and TRBJ2-3; the match to TRBD1 covers 10 bases. V dropped 2 bases and J dropped 2; count of bases not matched to a gene: 7. The germline V gene encodes CDR1 DFQATT and CDR2 SNEGSKA (reference sequence). The CDR3 has 16 residues. This CDR3 is CSARSPGQGFTDTQYF. In DNA, the CDR3 is TGCAGTGCTAGATCGCCGGGACAGGGGTTCACAGATACGCAGTATTTT.

This clonotype came up once. V usage is TRBV20-1 and J usage is TRBJ2-7; D is unclear. The germline V gene has CDR1 DFQATT and CDR2 SNEGSKA (reference sequence). V gave up 1 base and J gave up 1 base, with 17 bases separating them. The length of the CDR3 is 16 residues. This CDR3 is CSARGRIYPLSYEQYF. DNA for the CDR3: TGCAGTGCTAGAGGCAGGATTTATCCCCTTTCCTACGAGCAGTACTTC.

This clonotype is a singleton in its sample. The V gene is TRBV9, the J gene TRBJ2-1, with TRBD1 identical over 11 bases. Germline lookup yields CDR1 SGDLS and CDR2 YYNGEE. The ends lost 2 bases at V and 1 base at J; junction bases unmatched: 14. CDR3 length equals 20 residues. The CDR3 loop is CASSVPGQGVTSASYNEQFF. The CDR3 bases are TGTGCCAGCAGCGTGCCGGGACAGGGGGTGACTAGCGCTTCCTACAATGAGCAGTTCTTC. Full variable domain (rest looked up from reference TRBV9 and TRBJ2-1): DSGVTQTPKHLITATGQRVTLRCSPRSGDLSVYWYQQSLDQGLQFLIQYYNGEERAKGNILERFSAQQFPDLHSELNLSSLELGDSALYFCASSVPGQGVTSASYNEQFFGPGTRLTVL.

In its sample, this clonotype was seen a few times. CDR3 in DNA: TGTGCCAGCAGTGGCTCCGGGACAGGGTACTACGAGCAGTACTTC. This encodes CASSGSGTGYYEQYF. The chain links TRBV6-1 to TRBJ2-7; 9 nucleotides align to TRBD1. Germline trimming cut 4 bases from V and 3 bases from J; bases unmatched to any gene: 7. Germline V gene data show CDR1 as MNHNS and CDR2 as SASEGT. The CDR3 covers 15 residues.

The chain joins TRBV20-1 to TRBJ2-2; the D call may be TRBD1 or TRBD2 (5 bases each). The V end was cut by 2 bases, the J end by 5 bases, with 12 bases between. The CDR3 consists of 14 residues. Germline values: CDR1 DFQATT, CDR2 SNEGSKA (reference sequence). Written as DNA, the CDR3 is TGCAGTGCTAGATCTGGGGGATCGACCGGGGAGCTGTTTTTT. It specifies CSARSGGSTGELFF.

J is TRBJ2-7 and V is TRBV29-1; D not certain. Per the germline V gene, CDR1 is SQVTM and CDR2 is ANQGSEA. V was cut by 3 bases and J by 0 bases, with 6 bases left in between. The CDR3 is 12 amino acids. The CDR3 DNA is TGCAGCGTTGAGGGCGACTCCTACGAGCAGTACTTC. Amino acids: CSVEGDSYEQYF.

Only one count was recorded for this clonotype. The V and J genes are TRBV13 and TRBJ2-1; D not certain. The CDR3 is 15 residues long. From germline, CDR1 is PRHDT and CDR2 FYEKMQ (reference sequence). V was clipped by 3 bases and J by 8 bases, with 17 bases between them. CDR3 nucleotide sequence: TGTGCCAGCAGCTTTACAAGCGCTTACAACGATGAGCAGTTCTTC. This translates into CASSFTSAYNDEQFF.

This clonotype showed up just once. This chain links TRBV18 with TRBJ1-2, with TRBD1 matching 7 bases. CDR3 length equals 17 residues. Germline V gives CDR1 KGHSH, CDR2 LQKENI. The J segment lost 6 bases and the V segment lost 3 bases, leaving 16 bases of the junction unmatched. The CDR3 protein is CASSPSLDRARVDGYTF. In DNA, the CDR3 is TGTGCCAGCTCACCCAGCCTAGACAGGGCTAGGGTGGATGGCTACACCTTC. The whole variable domain, remainder taken from reference TRBV18 and TRBJ1-2, is NAGVMQNPRHLVRRRGQEARLRCSPMKGHSHVYWYRQLPEEGLKFMVYLQKENIIDESGMPKERFSAEFPKEGPSILRIQQVVRGDSAAYFCASSPSLDRARVDGYTFGSGTRLTVV.